This T cell receptor beta chain was profiled in a study of control samples from healthy donors and cancer patients (dated by TCRdb to between 2020 and 2021). The germline V gene supplies CDR1 MNHEY and CDR2 SVGAGI. Trimming at the junction amounts to 7 bases on V and 4 bases on J, and the germline ends lie 13 bases apart. The CDR3 goes from the cysteine to the phenylalanine over 13 residues. The entry retains the CDR3 DNA only, 39 bases that are in frame from base 1. A note on this clone: Its antigen remains undetermined. Per-base qualities were not stored, and no clone one base away is much larger.

The protocol used for the library was the immunoSEQ multiplex PCR assay. TCRdb mirrors the immuneACCESS table, restricted to in-frame sequences. Some clones are absent from its copies; in checked studies, under half trace to an unresolved V gene, and the reason for the others is unknown. A total of some 54,000 clones appear in this sample, around 95% of them only once. About 1.9% of the sample is taken by the ten largest. The sequence was obtained from a woman in her 30s in good health. The chain couples TRBV6-5 to TRBJ1-1, with no reliable assignment of the D segment. Sequencing was carried out using blood. In nucleotides, the sequence is TGTGCCAGCATCGGGGTAGAAAGCACTGAAGCTTTCTTT. Translated, this is CASIGVESTEAFF.